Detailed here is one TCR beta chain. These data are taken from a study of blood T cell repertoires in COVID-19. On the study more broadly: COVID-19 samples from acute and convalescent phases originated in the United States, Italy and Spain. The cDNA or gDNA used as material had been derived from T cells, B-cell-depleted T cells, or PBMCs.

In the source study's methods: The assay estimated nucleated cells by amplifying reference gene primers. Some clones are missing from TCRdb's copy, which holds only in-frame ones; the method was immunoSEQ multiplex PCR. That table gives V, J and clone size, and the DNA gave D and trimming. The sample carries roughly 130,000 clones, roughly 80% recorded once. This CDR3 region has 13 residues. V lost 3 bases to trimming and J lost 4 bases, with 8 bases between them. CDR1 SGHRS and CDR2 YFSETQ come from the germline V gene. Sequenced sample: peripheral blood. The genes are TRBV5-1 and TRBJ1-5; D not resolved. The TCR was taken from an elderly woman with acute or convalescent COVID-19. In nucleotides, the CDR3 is TGCGCCAGCAGCTCTGAGGTGAATCAGCCCCAGCATTTT. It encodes CASSSEVNQPQHF. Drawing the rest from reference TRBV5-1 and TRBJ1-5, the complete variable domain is KAGVTQTPRYLIKTRGQQVTLSCSPISGHRSVSWYQQTPGQGLQFLFEYFSETQRNKGNFPGRFSGRQFSNSRSEMNVSTLELGDSALYLCASSSEVNQPQHFGDGTRLSIL.